This T cell receptor (beta chain) stems from a study of beta chain features in type 1 diabetes. Trimming removed 1 base from V and 1 base from J, with 7 bases in between. This CDR3 has 13 amino acids. The V gene's germline CDR1 is GTSNPN and CDR2 SVGIG (reference sequence). Every single donor gave one heparinised blood draw, and these averaged approximately 120 mL. This clone was found a few times. Sequenced material consisted of expressed TCRB transcripts (all of the isolated RNA was reverse transcribed). Clones were sequenced by immunoSEQ multiplex PCR, and TCRdb holds only the in-frame ones, with some missing. The sample lists 400,000 to 550,000 clones, 10% to 12% seen once, with 0.04% to 0.05% in the top ten.

The chain has TRBV30 and TRBJ1-1, with a weak D call TRBD1 (6 bases). This receptor was identified in a woman under 30 in good health. Sequencing used naive CD4+ T cells from blood. The CDR3 protein is CAWSAQGNTEAFF. CDR3 sequence (DNA): TGTGCCTGGAGTGCACAGGGGAACACTGAAGCTTTCTTT.